This TCR beta chain was documented in a study of cytomegalovirus exposure and HLA in healthy donors (dated by TCRdb to about 2017). Context from the whole study: In an earlier analysis of 550 to 750 of the donors, 276 Gb of sequence data and just under 120 million unique TCR beta sequences from roughly 180 million T cells were reported. A later genetic analysis took genome-wide SNP genotypes for about 65% of the 666 donors and used that subset as a discovery cohort. Donor age, sex, ethnicity and CMV serostatus were compiled together with the repertoire data. Of the roughly 390 genotyped donors, approximately 83% fell in the genetic ancestry cluster associated with self-reported Caucasian donors. In an earlier analysis of 587 of the donors, high-throughput TCR beta sequencing was used to judge whether each TCR beta V gene segment behaved as functional or pseudogenic. Rather than using new phenotypic data, the later analysis identified candidate immune exposures from TCR beta sequences and from how often those sequences occurred across donors. Along with the approximately 700-subject first cohort, a separate validation cohort of over a hundred different subjects was used. The study used immunosequencing to profile the T cell repertoires of 666 subjects and linked those repertoires to cytomegalovirus serostatus. Both class I and class II loci were covered by HLA typing, at four-digit resolution. The aim of the study was to test whether cataloging public T cell receptors could identify signatures of past pathogen exposure. Every discovery cohort repertoire had been produced on one sequencing platform. On average, roughly 240,000 unique TCR beta nucleotide sequences were sequenced per donor among about 400 genotyped donors of the cohort, with 15% to 20% of those sequences being non-productive. The number of typed donors differed by locus: about 620-640 for A, B, C, DRB1 and DQB1; approximately 520 for DQA1; roughly 600 for DPA1; and about 450 for DPB1. Because of strong linkage in the cohort, roughly 5 DR-DQ haplotypes were treated as single units for association and clustering. To predict cytomegalovirus infection status, the study brought together high-throughput TCR immunosequencing, statistical association of individual TCRs with disease status, and machine learning. To study patterns of TCR occurrence, a later analysis re-analyzed previously published TCR beta repertoires from 650 to 750 donors and added high-resolution HLA genotyping. An early release that covered approximately 600 HLA-typed donors contained approximately 300 gigabases of sequencing data and 65 million to 100 million unique TCR sequences. General conclusions and limits of the study: Some IMGT-functional V segments, including TRBV6-2 and TRBV6-3, could not be distinguished by the 87-base-pair reads and were therefore excluded. According to the authors, the approach could potentially be generalized to other disease states and immunological phenotypes. In both the original and validation cohorts, the classifier was reported to diagnose cytomegalovirus status with high specificity and sensitivity. Most TCR sequences were seen in very few donors, while some public TCRs were found in many individuals. Several of the top co-occurrence clusters appeared to be linked to parvovirus B19, influenza, CMV and Epstein-Barr virus, according to a later analysis. In a later analysis, HLA-associated TCR beta chains were found to be more clonally expanded and to have lower generation probabilities than equally common non-associated chains. Most CMV-associated TCR beta chains appeared to be HLA-restricted in a later analysis, and the HLA associations seemed to be driven largely by CMV exposure. An association between a missense DCLRE1C variant and V-gene and J-gene trimming of TCR beta chains was found in a later genetic analysis and replicated in an independent cohort. The earlier analysis of 450 to 700 of the donors excluded some 15 rarely observed V segments, including chromosome 9 orphons, because counts were too low. The sequencing pipeline was judged likely to have produced a cluster of highly shared sequence variants as a technical artifact. A few of the identified cytomegalovirus-associated TCR beta chains were confirmed in vitro to be specific for cytomegalovirus antigens. The presence/absence analyses assumed that sequencing depth was roughly uniform across donors, and that assumption may not be true. The only immune exposure information available for the cohort was CMV serostatus. A further reported finding was that TCR beta sequences accurately predicted the HLA-A and HLA-B alleles for most subjects in the first cohort. In a later genetic analysis, fewer N-insertions in productive TCRs were reported among donors in an Asian-associated ancestry cluster than the approximately 710-donor mean. An earlier analysis of 587 of the donors showed that most TCR beta V segments appeared in productive rearrangements either about 87% or about 30% of the time, which broadly matched IMGT annotations. A later analysis found that TCR association rates varied across HLA loci, with DRB1 alleles showing the most associated TCRs and HLA-C alleles the fewest. When HLA alleles, especially DR and DQ, strongly co-occurred, attributing TCR associations to individual alleles was difficult. Because some donors lacked HLA typing at each locus, the association tests relied only on the typed subset. At a false discovery rate of 0.05, a later analysis linked about 16,000 TCR beta sequences to specific HLA alleles. The study gave a list of 150 to 200 TCR beta chains associated with cytomegalovirus. In this cohort, only TCR beta chains were sequenced, and detectable features were limited by the absence of alpha or paired-chain data. Correlated functional status among segregating V segments might be attributable to linkage disequilibrium, but an unknown experimental factor could not be ruled out.

CDR1 and CDR2, looked up from the germline V gene (reference sequence), are GTSNPN and SVGIG. The cysteine opens and the phenylalanine closes a CDR3 of 12 amino acids. The kept DNA is CDR3 alone, 36 bases in frame from the first base. The junction carries 8 bases between V and J, which are trimmed by 2 bases and 4 bases respectively. In total, roughly 670 healthy bone marrow donors made up the cohort. Cohort members were all nominally healthy when sampled, although unrecorded immune exposures were likely present. The donor tested CMV seronegative and was one of the 352 seronegative cohort members. A peripheral blood sample was provided by each donor, and peripheral blood mononuclear cells were used for TCR beta sequencing. Genomic DNA extraction from the blood cell samples was performed with the Qiagen DNeasy Blood Extraction Kit. Library preparation was by the immunoSEQ multiplex PCR assay. For the multiplex PCR, a mixture combining 60 forward primers for TCR Vbeta segments and 13 reverse primers for TCR Jbeta segments was used. Amplification of the CDR3 region of rearranged TCR beta genes was performed with a multiplex PCR assay on genomic DNA. The amplified TCR beta libraries were sequenced on the Illumina HiSeq System as 87-base-pair reads. Under the source paper's analysis protocol: In a later analysis, tens of millions of unique TCR beta chains were counted across the approximately 640 repertoires, and around 11 million of these chains were shared by at least two donors. Raw reads were error-corrected and collapsed into unique sequences by a nearest-neighbor algorithm in which closely related sequences were merged to remove PCR and sequencing errors. Alignment of CDR3 sequences to IMGT reference sequences was used to assign V, D and J gene segments. Each retained sequence needed at least a six-nucleotide match to both a V gene segment and a J gene segment. Rearrangements were called productive when the CDR3 lacked stop codons and stayed in frame with V and J; all others were non-productive. CDR3 was defined according to IMGT convention as the region running from the second conserved V-encoded cysteine to the conserved J-encoded phenylalanine. In an earlier analysis of around 570 of the donors, sequences lacking an unambiguous match to a single V gene segment were excluded. In an earlier analysis of 587 of the donors, V segments were called functional above 56.7% productive rearrangements and were called segregating when the between-donor standard deviation exceeded 5%. A statistical classification framework was developed to diagnose cytomegalovirus status using the catalog of TCR beta chain sequences. A later analysis assigned V and J genes by comparing TCR nucleotide sequences with IMGT/GENE-DB human TR gene sequences. In a later analysis, CDR3 sequences and most-parsimonious VDJ recombination scenarios were assigned using the TCRdist pipeline. In a later analysis, each TCR beta chain was defined by its CDR3 amino acid sequence together with its V-gene family, and reads lacking a unique V-gene family were excluded. In a later analysis, 450 to 600 highly shared, low-generation-probability nucleotide sequences were removed to address suspected cross-contamination and a sequencing artifact. For each public chain, a later analysis derived a clonal expansion index from normalized ranks of inferred template counts within each repertoire. In a later analysis, generation probabilities were computed with a VDJ recombination model fitted to out-of-frame rearrangements, and the resulting probabilities were checked against IGoR. A later analysis scored TCR-TCR, TCR-HLA and TCR-CMV co-occurrence with hypergeometric tests, applying a repertoire-size bias correction to TCR pairs. To estimate false discovery rates, a later analysis permuted the HLA or CMV assignments 20 times. A later analysis grouped co-occurring TCRs with DBSCAN, adding TCRdist sequence similarity when clustering within HLA-allele-positive subsets. For co-occurrence clustering, repertoires with fewer than 30,000 or more than 120,000 public chains were excluded, along with roughly five repertoires with anomalous nucleotide sharing. Held by TCRdb, this immuneACCESS table contains in-frame sequences only and omits some clones. Under half of the omission traces to an unresolved V gene where checked; the cause of the rest is unknown. Clonal size and the V and J genes are those of that table, whereas D and trimming came from the DNA. The table for this sample lists tens of thousands of clones; around 85% of them were counted only once. The ten biggest clones cover less than 3.5% of the sample.

To note about this clone: Its antigen is currently not known. Per-base quality was not reported, and no clone a single base away is much larger than it.

The sample comprised PBMCs. The sequence came from a woman in her thirties in good health and CMV-seronegative. The rearranged segments are TRBV30 and TRBJ1-1; the D gene is possibly TRBD1, with 6 bases matching. The nucleotides read TGTGCCTGGAGTCAGGGGCCCACTGAAGCTTTCTTT. Translated, this gives CAWSQGPTEAFF.